This T cell receptor (beta chain) was recovered during a study of T cell responses to AZD1222 COVID-19 vaccine. Regarding the study as a whole: There were mostly white British donors and more females than males, and clonal diversity was possibly underestimated. No repertoire was sampled before or during the peak T cell response, only after it.

Concerning this clone itself: Its target is not known.

The table came from immunoSEQ multiplex PCR; TCRdb's copy has only in-frame clones and leaves some out. The sample lists about 140,000 clones, about nine tenths occurring once. Source: peripheral blood, taken on day 0 of AZD1222 vaccination. This TCR came from an adult in good health.

Written as DNA, the CDR3 is TGTGCCAGTAGTATTTACAGGGGGCCATACAATGAGCAGTTCTTC. Translated: CASSIYRGPYNEQFF. The rearrangement uses TRBV19 and TRBJ2-1; 9 bases fit TRBD1. CDR3 length equals 15 residues. Trimming at V came to 3 bases and at J to 4 bases, leaving 4 bases not matched to a gene. Germline CDR1 reads LNHDA; CDR2 reads SQIVND (reference sequence). The variable domain in full, completed from reference TRBV19 and TRBJ2-1, reads DGGITQSPKYLFRKEGQNVTLSCEQNLNHDAMYWYRQDPGQGLRLIYYSQIVNDFQKGDIAEGYSVSREKKESFPLTVTSAQKNPTAFYLCASSIYRGPYNEQFFGPGTRLTVL.